The clone carrying this TCR beta chain was seen ten or more times. Its antigen is as yet unknown. The data are from a study of response to subunit inactivated influenza vaccine. Study-wide results and limits: It was suggested by the authors that few new T cells are recruited by each seasonal influenza vaccination.

TCRdb itself ran the RT-PCR reads through MiXCR, one entry per CDR3 protein. The sample lists around 490,000 distinct CDR3 sequences; around 8% were seen once. V was pared by 3 bases and J by 1 base, with 9 bases between. CDR3 length: 14 residues. Source: PBMCs from blood, taken less than 30 months after vaccination. The chain carries TRBV12-3 or TRBV12-4 and TRBJ1-1; D ambiguous. This sequence was found in a man aged 50-75 years who received an inactivated influenza vaccine. The CDR3 here is CASSLLRSNTEAFF. As DNA, the CDR3 is TGTGCCAGCAGTTTGCTCCGGTCGAACACTGAAGCTTTCTTT.